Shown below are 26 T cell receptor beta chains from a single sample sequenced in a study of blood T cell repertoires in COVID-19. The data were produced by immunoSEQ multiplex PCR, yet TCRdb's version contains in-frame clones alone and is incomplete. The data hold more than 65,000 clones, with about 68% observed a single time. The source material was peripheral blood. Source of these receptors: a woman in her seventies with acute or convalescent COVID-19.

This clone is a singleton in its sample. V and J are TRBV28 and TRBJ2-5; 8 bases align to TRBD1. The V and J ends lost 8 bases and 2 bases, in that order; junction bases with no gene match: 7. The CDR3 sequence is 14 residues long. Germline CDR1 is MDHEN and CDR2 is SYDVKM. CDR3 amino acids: CASLDRGSQETQYF. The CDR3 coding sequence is TGTGCCAGCCTAGACAGGGGCTCGCAAGAGACCCAGTACTTC.

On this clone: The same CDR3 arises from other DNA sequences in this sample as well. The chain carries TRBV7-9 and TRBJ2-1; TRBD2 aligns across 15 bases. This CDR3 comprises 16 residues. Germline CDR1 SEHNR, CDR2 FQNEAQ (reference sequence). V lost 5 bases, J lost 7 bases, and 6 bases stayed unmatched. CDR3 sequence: CASSLGLAGGRNEQFF. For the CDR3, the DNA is TGTGCCAGCAGCCTGGGACTAGCGGGAGGCAGGAATGAGCAGTTCTTC.

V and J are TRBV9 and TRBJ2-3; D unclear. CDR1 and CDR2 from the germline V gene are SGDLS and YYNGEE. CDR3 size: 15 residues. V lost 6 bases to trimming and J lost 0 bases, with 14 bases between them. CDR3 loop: CASNEFSRSTDTQYF. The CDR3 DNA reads TGTGCCAGCAACGAGTTTAGCCGGAGCACAGATACGCAGTATTTT.

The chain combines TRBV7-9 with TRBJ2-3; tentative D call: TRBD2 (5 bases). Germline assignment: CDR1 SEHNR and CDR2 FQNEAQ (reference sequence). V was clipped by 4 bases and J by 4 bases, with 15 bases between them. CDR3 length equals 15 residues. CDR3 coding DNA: TGTGCCAGCAGCTCTCGCGGGCTAGCATCAGATACGCAGTATTTT. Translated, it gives CASSSRGLASDTQYF.

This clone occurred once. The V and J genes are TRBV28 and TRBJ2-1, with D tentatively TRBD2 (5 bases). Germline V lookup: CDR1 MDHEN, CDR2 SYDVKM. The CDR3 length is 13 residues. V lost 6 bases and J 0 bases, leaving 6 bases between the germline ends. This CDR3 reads CASRGSSYNEQFF. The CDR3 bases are TGTGCCAGCAGGGGGAGCTCCTACAATGAGCAGTTCTTC. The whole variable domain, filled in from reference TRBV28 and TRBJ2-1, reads DVKVTQSSRYLVKRTGEKVFLECVQDMDHENMFWYRQDPGLGLRLIYFSYDVKMKEKGDIPEGYSVSREKKERFSLILESASTNQTSMYLCASRGSSYNEQFFGPGTRLTVL.

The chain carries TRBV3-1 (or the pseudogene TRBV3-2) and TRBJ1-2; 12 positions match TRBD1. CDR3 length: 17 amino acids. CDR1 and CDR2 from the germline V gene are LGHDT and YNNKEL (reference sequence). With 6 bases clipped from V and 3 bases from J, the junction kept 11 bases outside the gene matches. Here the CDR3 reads CASSRSGTGGAYYGYTF. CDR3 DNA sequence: TGTGCCAGCAGTCGCTCCGGGACAGGGGGCGCTTACTATGGCTACACCTTC.

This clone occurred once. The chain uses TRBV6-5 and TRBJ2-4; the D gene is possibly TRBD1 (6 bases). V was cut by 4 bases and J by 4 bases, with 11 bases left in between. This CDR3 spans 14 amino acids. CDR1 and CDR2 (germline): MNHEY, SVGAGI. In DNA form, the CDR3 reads TGTGCCAGCAGTTTTGCCGGGACAAAAAACATTCAGTACTTC. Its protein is CASSFAGTKNIQYF.

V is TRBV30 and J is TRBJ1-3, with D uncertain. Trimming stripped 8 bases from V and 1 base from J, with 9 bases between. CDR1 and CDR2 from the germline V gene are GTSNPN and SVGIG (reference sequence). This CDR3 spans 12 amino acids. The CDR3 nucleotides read TGTGCCCTCTCGGTTTCTGGAAACACCATATATTTT. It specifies CALSVSGNTIYF.

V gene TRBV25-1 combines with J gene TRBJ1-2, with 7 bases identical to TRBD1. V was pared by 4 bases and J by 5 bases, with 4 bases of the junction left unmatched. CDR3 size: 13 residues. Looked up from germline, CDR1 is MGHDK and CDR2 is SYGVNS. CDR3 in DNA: TGTGCCAGCAGTGTGGGACAGTTTTATGGCTACACCTTC. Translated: CASSVGQFYGYTF.

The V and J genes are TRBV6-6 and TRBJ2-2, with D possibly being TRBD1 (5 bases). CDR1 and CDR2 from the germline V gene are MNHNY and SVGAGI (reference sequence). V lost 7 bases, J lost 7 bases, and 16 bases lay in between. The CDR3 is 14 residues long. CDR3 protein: CASIGARDNGELFF. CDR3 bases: TGTGCCAGCATTGGGGCGCGTGATAACGGGGAGCTGTTTTTT.

This CDR3 is CASGAGTNYGYTF. The CDR3 region has the DNA TGTGCCAGCGGGGCCGGTACTAACTATGGCTACACCTTC. The chain recombines TRBV11-2 with TRBJ1-2, with D tentatively TRBD1 (5 bases). The CDR3 is made up of 13 amino acids. Germline V CDR1 and CDR2: SGHAT, FQNNGV. V lost 8 bases, J lost 0 bases, and 10 bases lay in between.

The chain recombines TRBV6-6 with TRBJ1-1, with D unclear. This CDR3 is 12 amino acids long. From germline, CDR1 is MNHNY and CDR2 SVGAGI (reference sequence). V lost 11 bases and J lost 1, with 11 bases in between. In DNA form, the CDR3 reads TGTGCCTCCCAATGGCCGAACACTGAAGCTTTCTTT. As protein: CASQWPNTEAFF.

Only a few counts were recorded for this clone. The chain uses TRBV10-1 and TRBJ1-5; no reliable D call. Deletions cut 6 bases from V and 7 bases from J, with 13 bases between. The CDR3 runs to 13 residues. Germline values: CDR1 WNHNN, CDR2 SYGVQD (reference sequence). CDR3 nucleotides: TGCGCCAGCAGAGGGAGCGGGAGACAGCCCCAGCATTTT. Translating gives CASRGSGRQPQHF.

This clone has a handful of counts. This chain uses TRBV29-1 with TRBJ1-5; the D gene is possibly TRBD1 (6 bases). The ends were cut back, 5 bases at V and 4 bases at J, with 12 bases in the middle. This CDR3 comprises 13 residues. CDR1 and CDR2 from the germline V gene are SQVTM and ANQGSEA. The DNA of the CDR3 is TGCAGCGTTTTAGACAGGACGAATCAGCCCCAGCATTTT. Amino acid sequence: CSVLDRTNQPQHF.

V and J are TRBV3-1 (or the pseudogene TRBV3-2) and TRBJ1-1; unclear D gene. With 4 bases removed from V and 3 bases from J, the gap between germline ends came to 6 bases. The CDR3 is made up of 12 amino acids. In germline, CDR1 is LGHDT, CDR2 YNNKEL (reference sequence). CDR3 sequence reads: CASSLGDTEAFF. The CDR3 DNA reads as TGTGCCAGCAGCCTTGGAGACACTGAAGCTTTCTTT.

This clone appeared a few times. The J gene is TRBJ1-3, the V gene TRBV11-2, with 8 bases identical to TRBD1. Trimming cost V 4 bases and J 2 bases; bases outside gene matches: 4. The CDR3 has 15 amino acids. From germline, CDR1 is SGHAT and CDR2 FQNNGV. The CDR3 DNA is TGTGCCAGCAGCTCCGGGACAGGAGCTGGAAACACCATATATTTT. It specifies CASSSGTGAGNTIYF.

The CDR3 DNA reads as TGTGCCAGCAGCTCAGCCCGGGGACTAACCAAGAACACCGGGGAGCTGTTTTTT. This gives the protein CASSSARGLTKNTGELFF. The chain uses TRBV7-9 and TRBJ2-2; TRBD2 matches 7 bases. The CDR3 extends over 18 amino acids. Trimming cost V 4 bases and J 1 base; bases outside gene matches: 12. The germline CDR1 and CDR2 sequences are SEHNR and FQNEAQ (reference sequence).

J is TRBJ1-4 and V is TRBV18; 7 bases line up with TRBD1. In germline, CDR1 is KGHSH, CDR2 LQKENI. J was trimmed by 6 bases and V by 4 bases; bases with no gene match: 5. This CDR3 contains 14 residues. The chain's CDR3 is CASSLGTGDEKLFF. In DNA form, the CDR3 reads TGTGCCAGCTCACTGGGTACAGGGGATGAAAAACTGTTTTTT.

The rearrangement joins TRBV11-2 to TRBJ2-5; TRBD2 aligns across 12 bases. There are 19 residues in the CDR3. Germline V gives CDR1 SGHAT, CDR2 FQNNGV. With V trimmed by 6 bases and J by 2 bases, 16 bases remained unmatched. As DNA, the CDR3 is TGTGCCAGCAGTTCCCGGAGACTAGCGGGAGAGGGTTTACAAGAGACCCAGTACTTC. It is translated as CASSSRRLAGEGLQETQYF.

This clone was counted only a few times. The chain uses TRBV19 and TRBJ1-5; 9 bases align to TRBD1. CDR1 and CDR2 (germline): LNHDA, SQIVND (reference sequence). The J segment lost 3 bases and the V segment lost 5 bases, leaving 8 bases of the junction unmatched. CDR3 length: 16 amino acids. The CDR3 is CASSSLTGGHNQPQHF. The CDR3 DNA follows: TGTGCCAGTAGTTCCTTGACAGGGGGGCACAATCAGCCCCAGCATTTT.

CDR3 protein: CASSDRTGTAEKLFF. CDR3 coding DNA: TGTGCCAGCAGTGACCGGACAGGGACGGCTGAAAAACTGTTTTTT. V gene TRBV2 combines with J gene TRBJ1-4; TRBD1 agrees at 8 bases. CDR3 length: 15 amino acids. Looked up from germline, CDR1 is SNHLY and CDR2 is FYNNEI. V shed 3 bases and J 7 bases; nucleotides not matched to a gene: 7.

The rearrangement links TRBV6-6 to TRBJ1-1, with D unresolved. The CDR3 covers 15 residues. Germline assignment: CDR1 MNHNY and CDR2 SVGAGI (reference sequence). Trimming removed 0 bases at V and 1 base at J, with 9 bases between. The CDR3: CASSYSPAANTEAFF. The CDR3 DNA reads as TGTGCCAGCAGTTACTCCCCGGCGGCGAACACTGAAGCTTTCTTT.

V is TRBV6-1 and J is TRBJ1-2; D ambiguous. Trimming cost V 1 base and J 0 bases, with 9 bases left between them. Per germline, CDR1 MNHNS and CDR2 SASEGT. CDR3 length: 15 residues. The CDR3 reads CASSEVRQANYGYTF. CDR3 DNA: TGTGCCAGCAGTGAAGTTCGCCAGGCTAACTATGGCTACACCTTC.

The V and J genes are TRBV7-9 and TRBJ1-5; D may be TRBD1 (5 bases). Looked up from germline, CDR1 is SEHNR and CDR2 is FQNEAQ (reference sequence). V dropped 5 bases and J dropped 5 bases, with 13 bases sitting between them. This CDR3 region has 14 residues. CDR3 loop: CASSMVGGDQPQHF. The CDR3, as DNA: TGTGCCAGCAGCATGGTGGGGGGGGATCAGCCCCAGCATTTT.

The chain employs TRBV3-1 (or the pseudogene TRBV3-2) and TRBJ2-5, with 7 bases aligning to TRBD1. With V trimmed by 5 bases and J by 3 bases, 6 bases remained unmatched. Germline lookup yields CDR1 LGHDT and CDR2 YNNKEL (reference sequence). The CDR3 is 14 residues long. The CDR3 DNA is TGTGCCAGCAGCTTAGGGGGACAGAAAGAGACCCAGTACTTC. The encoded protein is CASSLGGQKETQYF.

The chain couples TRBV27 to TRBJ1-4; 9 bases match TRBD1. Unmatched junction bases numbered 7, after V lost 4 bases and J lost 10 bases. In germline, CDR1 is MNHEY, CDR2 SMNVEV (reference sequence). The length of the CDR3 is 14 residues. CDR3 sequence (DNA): TGTGCCAGCAGTTCCGGGACAGGGCCCGGAAAACTGTTTTTT. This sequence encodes CASSSGTGPGKLFF.